This TCR beta chain was sequenced during a study of siplizumab effects on memory and regulatory T cells. About the research overall: With siplizumab at 0.95 to 1 ug/mL or without drug, mixed lymphocyte reactions were set up in pairs.

Assay used: immunoSEQ multiplex PCR; TCRdb lists only in-frame clones, some missing. The sample carries about 13,000 clones, about 40% recorded once. Points on this clone: Its antigen is undetermined.

General study findings and limits: The naive T cell population seemed more diverse than memory cells and seemed a major contributor to the alloresponse. A minor share of alloreactive clones matched unstimulated subsets.

Cocultured for five to seven days at 37°C were the mixed lymphocyte reaction cells. The study labelled responder PBMCs with CFSE and stimulator PBMCs with Violet Dye, then mixed them 1:1. The V end lost 2 bases, the J end lost 4 bases, and 13 bases lay between the germline ends. From germline, CDR1 is SGHNT and CDR2 YYREEE (reference sequence). The CDR3 spans 14 residues. This clonotype originated in a human donor in good health; the cells came from an allogeneic mixed lymphocyte reaction. The chain carries TRBV5-4 and TRBJ2-7, with D perhaps assigned TRBD1 or TRBD2 (5 bases each). The sample consisted of CFSE-low (dividing) CD8+ T cells sorted from an allogeneic mixed lymphocyte reaction. The DNA of the CDR3 is TGTGCCAGCAGCTTCGGGACGGTCTATTACGAGCAGTACTTC. Its translation is CASSFGTVYYEQYF.